The 14 T cell receptor beta chains below were found in one sample sequenced in a study of neoadjuvant nivolumab and ipilimumab in lung cancer. TCRdb's copy holds only in-frame clones and misses some; the assay was immunoSEQ multiplex PCR. Of about 26,000 clones in the sample, 82% were seen once. The input for sequencing was tumor tissue, taken after neoadjuvant nivolumab, alone or with ipilimumab, at or shortly before surgery. These TCRs come from an adult with non-small cell lung cancer.

V is TRBV6-5 and J is TRBJ2-7; D not certain. CDR1 is MNHEY, CDR2 SVGAGI, per germline. Trimming shortened V by 2 bases and J by 3 bases, and 11 bases separated the two germline ends. The CDR3 is 14 amino acids. CDR3 protein: CASSYGQANYEQYF. The CDR3 nucleotides are TGTGCCAGCAGTTACGGGCAGGCGAACTACGAGCAGTACTTC.

This clone was detected only once. The gene calls are TRBV30 and TRBJ2-5; 7 bases align to TRBD2. With V trimmed by 1 base and J by 2 bases, 4 bases remained unmatched. Germline V gives CDR1 GTSNPN, CDR2 SVGIG (reference sequence). The CDR3 extends over 14 amino acids. The CDR3: CAWSGGLVQETQYF. CDR3 bases: TGTGCCTGGAGTGGAGGACTAGTGCAAGAGACCCAGTACTTC.

This clone has only one observation. The rearrangement uses TRBV12-5 and TRBJ2-2; 7 bases align to TRBD1. CDR3 size: 19 residues. V dropped 6 bases and J dropped 0; count of bases not matched to a gene: 16. CDR1 and CDR2 from the germline V gene are LGHNT and FRNRAP. The CDR3 DNA reads as TGTGCTAGTGGGAAAATCGGACAGGCGCTACCACCGAACACCGGGGAGCTGTTTTTT. Its translation is CASGKIGQALPPNTGELFF. The whole variable domain, remainder taken from reference TRBV12-5 and TRBJ2-2, is DARVTQTPRHKVTEMGQEVTMRCQPILGHNTVFWYRQTMMQGLELLAYFRNRAPLDDSGMPKDRFSAEMPDATLATLKIQPSEPRDSAVYFCASGKIGQALPPNTGELFFGEGSRLTVL.

The chain links TRBV5-5 to TRBJ2-7, with TRBD1 matching over 10 bases. V dropped 4 bases and J dropped 2; count of bases not matched to a gene: 6. Germline CDR1 SGHKS, CDR2 YYEKEE (reference sequence). This CDR3 region has 15 residues. The CDR3 coding sequence is TGTGCCAGCAGCCTAGAGGGACAGGGGCCCTACGAGCAGTACTTC. Translated, it gives CASSLEGQGPYEQYF.

The chain uses TRBV6-5 and TRBJ2-7; D not resolved. V was trimmed by 3 bases and J by 0 bases, leaving 6 bases between them. This CDR3 contains 13 residues. The germline V gene has CDR1 MNHEY and CDR2 SVGAGI. CDR3 DNA: TGTGCCAGCAGTTATCTCCCCTCCTACGAGCAGTACTTC. Encoded protein: CASSYLPSYEQYF.

The chain employs TRBV6-1 and TRBJ1-4; D gene ambiguous. Per the germline V gene, CDR1 is MNHNS and CDR2 is SASEGT. V was cut by 7 bases and J by 7 bases, with 13 bases left in between. The CDR3 runs to 13 residues. CDR3 nucleotides: TGTGCCAGCAACGACCCCTCGGGTGAAAAACTGTTTTTT. Protein sequence: CASNDPSGEKLFF.

In this sample, this clone turned up a few times. The chain uses TRBV2 and TRBJ1-3, with TRBD1 as a possible D gene (5 bases). The CDR3 has 15 amino acids. V dropped 6 bases and J dropped 0 bases, with 12 bases sitting between them. CDR1 and CDR2 (germline): SNHLY, FYNNEI. CDR3 protein: CASRLDSYSGNTIYF. The CDR3 DNA follows: TGTGCCAGCAGACTTGACAGTTACTCTGGAAACACCATATATTTT. The full variable domain, with the rest looked up from reference TRBV2 and TRBJ1-3, is EPEVTQTPSHQVTQMGQEVILRCVPISNHLYFYWYRQILGQKVEFLVSFYNNEISEKSEIFDDQFSVERPDGSNFTLKIRSTKLEDSAMYFCASRLDSYSGNTIYFGEGSWLTVV.

The chain carries TRBV11-2 and TRBJ1-2; 7 bases match TRBD1. Trimming cost V 1 base and J 4 bases; bases outside gene matches: 3. The CDR3 is 14 amino acids. Germline values: CDR1 SGHAT, CDR2 FQNNGV. The CDR3: CASSLGQGAYGYTF. CDR3 nucleotide sequence: TGTGCCAGCAGCTTAGGACAGGGCGCCTATGGCTACACCTTC.

The chain recombines TRBV25-1 with TRBJ2-2; 9 positions match TRBD1. V was pared by 3 bases and J by 6 bases, with 8 bases of the junction left unmatched. CDR1 is MGHDK, CDR2 SYGVNS, per germline. This CDR3 has 16 amino acids. The CDR3 sequence is CASSDPRTGAAGELFF. The DNA for the CDR3 is TGTGCCAGCAGTGACCCTCGGACAGGGGCCGCCGGGGAGCTGTTTTTT.

The genes are TRBV18 and TRBJ2-5; D unresolved. The V gene lost 2 bases and the J gene lost 5 bases, with 6 bases spanning the gap. The CDR3 has 12 amino acids. Germline V gene sequence: CDR1 KGHSH, CDR2 LQKENI. The CDR3 region has the DNA TGTGCCAGCTCACCATTATTCGAGACCCAGTACTTC. Translating it yields CASSPLFETQYF.

The V gene is TRBV30, the J gene TRBJ2-2; D perhaps matches TRBD1 (5 bases). This CDR3 is 16 amino acids long. Germline lookup yields CDR1 GTSNPN and CDR2 SVGIG (reference sequence). Trimming removed 0 bases from V and 3 bases from J, with 14 bases in between. The CDR3 loop reads CAWSVLTVTYTGELFF. In nucleotides, the CDR3 is TGTGCCTGGAGTGTATTGACAGTAACATACACCGGGGAGCTGTTTTTT.

The chain joins TRBV18 to TRBJ2-7; a possible D gene is TRBD1 (6 bases). The CDR3 extends over 14 amino acids. V lost 3 bases and J 6 bases, leaving 15 bases between the germline ends. Germline CDR1 and CDR2: KGHSH and LQKENI. The CDR3 region is CASSPIRTVTEQYF. CDR3 nucleotide sequence: TGTGCCAGCTCACCTATCAGGACAGTGACCGAGCAGTACTTC. The full variable domain, with the rest looked up from reference TRBV18 and TRBJ2-7, is NAGVMQNPRHLVRRRGQEARLRCSPMKGHSHVYWYRQLPEEGLKFMVYLQKENIIDESGMPKERFSAEFPKEGPSILRIQQVVRGDSAAYFCASSPIRTVTEQYFGPGTRLTVT.

Only a few counts were recorded for this clone. The chain has TRBV11-3 and TRBJ2-3; 9 nucleotides line up with TRBD1. Germline V gene lookup returns CDR1 SGHNT and CDR2 YENEEA. This CDR3 has 15 residues. V lost 5 bases, J lost 5 bases, and 8 bases stayed unmatched. The CDR3 sequence is CASSVTGGSIDTQYF. As DNA, the CDR3 is TGTGCCAGCAGCGTAACAGGGGGCTCGATAGATACGCAGTATTTT.

This chain uses TRBV6-6 with TRBJ2-3, with D unclear. This CDR3 has 13 amino acids. Trimming pared 4 bases from V and 4 bases from J, leaving 9 bases between. Germline values: CDR1 MNHNY, CDR2 SVGAGI (reference sequence). CDR3 residues: CASSSAAADTQYF. Written as DNA, the CDR3 is TGTGCCAGCAGTTCTGCGGCAGCAGATACGCAGTATTTT.